This T cell receptor beta chain was retrieved from a study of patients and donors after allogeneic stem cell transplantation. MiXCR, run by TCRdb on the RT-PCR reads, gives a single entry per CDR3 protein. This table holds some 150,000 distinct CDR3 sequences, about a third found once. The sequenced material came from blood, either unsorted or a sorted T cell fraction (not recorded which). This clonotype was sampled from a human donor who was either an allogeneic HSCT recipient or a stem cell or donor lymphocyte infusion donor (not recorded which). It is not recorded whose cells these are; they may come from a transplant donor.

The CDR3 nucleotides are TGCAGTGCTAGTCCCGGAGTGGATACGCAGTATTTT. Protein: CSASPGVDTQYF. V gene TRBV20-1 combines with J gene TRBJ2-3; no firm D call. V lost 3 bases and J lost 6, with 10 bases in between. The CDR3 loop spans 12 amino acids. Germline V lookup: CDR1 DFQATT, CDR2 SNEGSKA (reference sequence).